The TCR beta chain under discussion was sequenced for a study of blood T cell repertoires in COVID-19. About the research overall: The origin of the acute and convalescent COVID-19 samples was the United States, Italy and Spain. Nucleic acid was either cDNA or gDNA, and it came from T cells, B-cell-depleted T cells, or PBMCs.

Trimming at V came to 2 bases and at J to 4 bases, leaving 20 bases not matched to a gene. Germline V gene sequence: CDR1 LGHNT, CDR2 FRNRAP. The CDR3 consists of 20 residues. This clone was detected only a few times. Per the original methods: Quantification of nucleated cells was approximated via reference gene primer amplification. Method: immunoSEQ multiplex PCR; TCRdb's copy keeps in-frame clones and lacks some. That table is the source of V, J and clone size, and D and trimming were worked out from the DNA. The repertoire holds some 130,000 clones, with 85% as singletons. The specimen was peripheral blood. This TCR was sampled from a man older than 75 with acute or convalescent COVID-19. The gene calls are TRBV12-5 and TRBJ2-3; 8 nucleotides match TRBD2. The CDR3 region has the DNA TGTGCTAGTGGTTTGATTTCCGGGAGGGGGGGCCTCGGAAGGGCAGATACGCAGTATTTT. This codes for CASGLISGRGGLGRADTQYF.